A selection of T cell receptor beta chains follows, all from one sample in a study of shared clonotypes between healthy human individuals. Only in-frame clones appear in the TCRdb table, and some are missing; sequencing was by immunoSEQ multiplex PCR. The table shows some 690,000 clones, with about 92% occurring only once. The source material was memory CD8+ T cells from PBMCs. These TCRs come from a man in his late teens or twenties in good health. Some clones in this sample may be carry-over from other donors' samples. Each CDR3 is given with its conserved first and last residue. Fields, in order: D gene, V gene, clone size, J gene, CDR3 protein, CDR3 DNA. The D gene is left open where the match is weak. Size values are once, few and many counts, or a class for expanded clones, and some rows have none.

D gene: -; V gene: TRBV2; clone size: once; J gene: TRBJ2-7; CDR3 protein: CASSERGAYEQYF; CDR3 DNA: TGTGCCAGCAGTGAAAGGGGGGCCTACGAGCAGTACTTC
D gene: -; V gene: TRBV5-4; clone size: -; J gene: TRBJ2-2; CDR3 protein: CASSLGRGTNTGELFF; CDR3 DNA: TGTGCCAGCAGCTTGGGTAGGGGAACTAACACCGGGGAGCTGTTTTTT
D gene: -; V gene: TRBV10-1; clone size: -; J gene: TRBJ2-7; CDR3 protein: CASSDYQGGSYEQYF; CDR3 DNA: TGCGCCAGCAGTGATTACCAGGGGGGTTCCTACGAGCAGTACTTC
D gene: -; V gene: TRBV28; clone size: -; J gene: TRBJ2-1; CDR3 protein: CASSPSENNEQFF; CDR3 DNA: TGTGCCAGCTCCCCTAGCGAGAACAATGAGCAGTTCTTC
D gene: -; V gene: TRBV7-9; clone size: -; J gene: TRBJ2-7; CDR3 protein: CASSRQGFYEQYF; CDR3 DNA: TGTGCCAGCAGCCGGCAAGGGTTCTACGAGCAGTACTTC
D gene: TRBD1; V gene: TRBV9; clone size: -; J gene: TRBJ2-1; CDR3 protein: CASSAGDRGVVDEQFF; CDR3 DNA: TGTGCCAGCAGCGCCGGGGACAGGGGGGTCGTGGATGAGCAGTTCTTC
D gene: -; V gene: TRBV6-6; clone size: -; J gene: TRBJ2-4; CDR3 protein: CASTGVGAKNIQYF; CDR3 DNA: TGTGCCAGCACAGGGGTGGGAGCCAAAAACATTCAGTACTTC
D gene: -; V gene: TRBV7-9; clone size: -; J gene: TRBJ2-5; CDR3 protein: CASSTGTNQDPKTQYF; CDR3 DNA: TGTGCCAGCAGCACAGGGACGAACCAAGACCCCAAGACCCAGTACTTC
D gene: TRBD1; V gene: TRBV2; clone size: -; J gene: TRBJ2-7; CDR3 protein: CASRAGTGTYEQYF; CDR3 DNA: TGTGCCAGCAGAGCCGGGACAGGGACCTACGAGCAGTACTTC
D gene: TRBD2; V gene: TRBV11-2; clone size: -; J gene: TRBJ2-3; CDR3 protein: CASSDRTSGDLRDTQYF; CDR3 DNA: TGTGCCAGCAGCGACAGGACTAGCGGCGATCTACGAGATACGCAGTATTTT
D gene: TRBD1; V gene: TRBV5-1; clone size: -; J gene: TRBJ1-1; CDR3 protein: CASSSGQGGHTEAFF; CDR3 DNA: TGCGCCAGCAGCTCCGGACAGGGCGGCCACACTGAAGCTTTCTTT
D gene: -; V gene: TRBV4-3; clone size: once; J gene: TRBJ2-2; CDR3 protein: CASSHRRGDTGELFF; CDR3 DNA: TGCGCCAGCAGCCATCGAAGAGGAGACACCGGGGAGCTGTTTTTT
D gene: -; V gene: TRBV19; clone size: -; J gene: TRBJ2-1; CDR3 protein: CASSLNYNEQFF; CDR3 DNA: TGTGCCAGTAGTCTTAACTACAATGAGCAGTTCTTC
D gene: -; V gene: TRBV30; clone size: -; J gene: TRBJ1-2; CDR3 protein: CAWWPQGNYGYTF; CDR3 DNA: TGTGCCTGGTGGCCCCAGGGAAACTATGGCTACACCTTC
D gene: -; V gene: TRBV19; clone size: -; J gene: TRBJ2-5; CDR3 protein: CASRMRGQETQYF; CDR3 DNA: TGTGCCAGTAGGATGAGGGGGCAAGAGACCCAGTACTTC
D gene: TRBD2; V gene: TRBV10-3; clone size: -; J gene: TRBJ2-3; CDR3 protein: CAISESEREADTQYF; CDR3 DNA: TGTGCCATCAGTGAGTCAGAGCGGGAGGCAGATACGCAGTATTTT
D gene: -; V gene: TRBV9; clone size: -; J gene: TRBJ2-5; CDR3 protein: CASSVLARSEETQYF; CDR3 DNA: TGTGCCAGCAGCGTACTGGCCCGATCCGAAGAGACCCAGTACTTC
D gene: -; V gene: TRBV11-2; clone size: -; J gene: TRBJ2-7; CDR3 protein: CASSPRQRPYEQYF; CDR3 DNA: TGTGCCAGCAGCCCCCGGCAGAGACCCTACGAGCAGTACTTC
D gene: -; V gene: TRBV2; clone size: -; J gene: TRBJ2-7; CDR3 protein: CASSDRPYEQYF; CDR3 DNA: TGTGCCAGCAGTGACAGGCCCTACGAGCAGTACTTC
D gene: TRBD2; V gene: TRBV27; clone size: -; J gene: TRBJ2-7; CDR3 protein: CASKPRTSGKYEQYF; CDR3 DNA: TGTGCCAGCAAACCTAGGACTAGCGGGAAGTACGAGCAGTACTTC
D gene: -; V gene: TRBV7-9; clone size: -; J gene: TRBJ2-3; CDR3 protein: CASSPLGADTQYF; CDR3 DNA: TGTGCCAGCAGCCCTCTGGGCGCAGATACGCAGTATTTT
D gene: TRBD1; V gene: TRBV6-5; clone size: once; J gene: TRBJ2-7; CDR3 protein: CASSYSTGGSYEQYF; CDR3 DNA: TGTGCCAGCAGTTACTCGACAGGGGGGTCCTACGAGCAGTACTTC
D gene: -; V gene: TRBV5-1; clone size: -; J gene: TRBJ2-7; CDR3 protein: CASSKQGIEQYF; CDR3 DNA: TGCGCCAGCAGTAAGCAGGGAATCGAGCAGTACTTC
D gene: -; V gene: TRBV19; clone size: -; J gene: TRBJ1-5; CDR3 protein: CASSVYREAVQPQHF; CDR3 DNA: TGTGCCAGTAGCGTGTACAGGGAAGCGGTACAGCCCCAGCATTTT
D gene: -; V gene: TRBV11-3; clone size: -; J gene: TRBJ2-2; CDR3 protein: CASSPKTGRRAGELFF; CDR3 DNA: TGTGCCAGCAGCCCCAAAACAGGGAGAAGGGCCGGGGAGCTGTTTTTT
D gene: -; V gene: TRBV6-1; clone size: -; J gene: TRBJ1-1; CDR3 protein: CASSEYPLTEAFF; CDR3 DNA: TGTGCCAGCAGTGAATACCCGCTAACTGAAGCTTTCTTT
D gene: TRBD2; V gene: TRBV6-1; clone size: -; J gene: TRBJ2-3; CDR3 protein: CASSEIVQGLGLAGEVLTDTQYF; CDR3 DNA: TGTGCCAGCAGTGAAATAGTACAGGGGCTGGGACTAGCGGGAGAGGTCTTAACAGATACGCAGTATTTT
D gene: -; V gene: TRBV28; clone size: -; J gene: TRBJ2-3; CDR3 protein: CASSILSLTDTQYF; CDR3 DNA: TGTGCCAGCAGTATCCTTTCCCTAACAGATACGCAGTATTTT